This entry describes one T cell receptor (beta chain). Antigen unknown. Cells defined as naive were viable CD3+CD4+ or CD3+CD8+ and CCR7+CD45RA+CD45RO-CD95-CD27+CD28+. TCRdb's copy holds only in-frame clones and misses some; the assay was immunoSEQ multiplex PCR. The sample includes tens of thousands of clones, around 97% of them seen just once. V was pared by 7 bases and J by 1 base, with 10 bases between. CDR1 and CDR2 (germline): SGDLS, YYNGEE. CDR3 length: 13 amino acids. This sample stems from a study of T cells after posttransplantation cyclophosphamide. Findings and limits, study-wide: Donor-recipient repertoire similarity was low at 1-2 months, rising over year one.

The sample taken for sequencing was naive CD4+ T cells sorted from PBMCs. This chain links TRBV9 with TRBJ2-3; D is undetermined. The TCR originated in a man between 50 and 59 years old in good health, CMV-negative, and a related stem cell transplant donor. The CDR3 sequence is CASSQSGTDTQYF. In DNA form, the CDR3 reads TGTGCCAGCTCCCAATCGGGCACAGATACGCAGTATTTT.